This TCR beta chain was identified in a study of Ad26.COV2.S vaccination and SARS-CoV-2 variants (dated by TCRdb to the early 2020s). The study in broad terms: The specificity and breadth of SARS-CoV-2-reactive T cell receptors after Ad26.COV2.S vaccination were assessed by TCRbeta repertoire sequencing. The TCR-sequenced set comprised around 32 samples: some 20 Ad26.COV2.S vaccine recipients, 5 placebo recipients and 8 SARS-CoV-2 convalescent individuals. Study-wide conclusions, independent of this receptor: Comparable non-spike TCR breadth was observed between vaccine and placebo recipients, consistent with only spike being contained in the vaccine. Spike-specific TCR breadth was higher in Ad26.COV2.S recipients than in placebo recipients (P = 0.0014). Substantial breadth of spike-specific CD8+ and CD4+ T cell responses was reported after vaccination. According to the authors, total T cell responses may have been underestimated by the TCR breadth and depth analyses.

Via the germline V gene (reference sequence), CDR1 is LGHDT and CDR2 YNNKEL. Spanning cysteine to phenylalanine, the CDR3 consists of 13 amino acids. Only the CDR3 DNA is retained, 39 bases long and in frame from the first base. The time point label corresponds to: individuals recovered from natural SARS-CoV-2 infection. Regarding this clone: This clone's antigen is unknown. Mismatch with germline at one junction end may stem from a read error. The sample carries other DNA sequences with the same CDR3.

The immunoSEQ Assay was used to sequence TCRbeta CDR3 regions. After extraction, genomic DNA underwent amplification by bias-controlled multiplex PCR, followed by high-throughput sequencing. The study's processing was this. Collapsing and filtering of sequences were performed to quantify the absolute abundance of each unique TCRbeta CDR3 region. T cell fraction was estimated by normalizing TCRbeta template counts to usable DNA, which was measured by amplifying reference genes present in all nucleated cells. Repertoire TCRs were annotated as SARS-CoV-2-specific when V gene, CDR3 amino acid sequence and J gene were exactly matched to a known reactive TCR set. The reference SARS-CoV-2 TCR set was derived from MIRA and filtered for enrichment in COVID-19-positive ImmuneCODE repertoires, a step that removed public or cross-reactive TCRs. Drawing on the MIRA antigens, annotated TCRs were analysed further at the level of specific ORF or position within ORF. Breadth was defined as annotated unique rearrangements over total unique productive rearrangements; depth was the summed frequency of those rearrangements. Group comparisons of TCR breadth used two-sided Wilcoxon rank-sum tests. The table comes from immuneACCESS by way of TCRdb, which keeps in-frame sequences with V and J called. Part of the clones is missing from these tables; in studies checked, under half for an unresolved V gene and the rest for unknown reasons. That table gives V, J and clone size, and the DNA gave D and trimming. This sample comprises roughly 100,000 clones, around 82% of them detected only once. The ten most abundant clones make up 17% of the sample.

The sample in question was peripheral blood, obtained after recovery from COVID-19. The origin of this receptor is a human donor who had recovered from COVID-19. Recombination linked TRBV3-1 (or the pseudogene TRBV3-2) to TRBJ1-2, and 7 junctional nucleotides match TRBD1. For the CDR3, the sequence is CASSQRGPYGYTF. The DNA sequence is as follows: TGCGCCAGCAGCCAAAGGGGGCCTTATGGCTACACCTTC.